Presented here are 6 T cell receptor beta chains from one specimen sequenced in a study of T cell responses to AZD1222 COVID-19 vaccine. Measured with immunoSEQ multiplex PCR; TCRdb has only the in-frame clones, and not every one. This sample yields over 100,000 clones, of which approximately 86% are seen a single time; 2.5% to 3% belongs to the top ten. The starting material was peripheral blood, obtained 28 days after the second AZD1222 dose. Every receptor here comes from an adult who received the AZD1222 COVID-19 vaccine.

The CDR3 sequence is CASSLGLASYNEQFF. In DNA form, the CDR3 reads TGTGCCAGCAGCCTTGGACTAGCGAGCTACAATGAGCAGTTCTTC. The chain carries TRBV7-3 and TRBJ2-1; 9 nucleotides agree with TRBD2. The CDR3 loop spans 15 amino acids. Germline values: CDR1 SGHTA, CDR2 FQGTGA. V lost 5 bases and J lost 3; bases outside the gene matches: 5.

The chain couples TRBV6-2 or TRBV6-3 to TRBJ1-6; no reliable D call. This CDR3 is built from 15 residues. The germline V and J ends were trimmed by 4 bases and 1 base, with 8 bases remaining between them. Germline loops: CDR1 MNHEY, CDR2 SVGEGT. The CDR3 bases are TGTGCCAGCAGTTCCCGGCGGTCCTATAATTCACCCCTCCACTTT. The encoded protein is CASSSRRSYNSPLHF.

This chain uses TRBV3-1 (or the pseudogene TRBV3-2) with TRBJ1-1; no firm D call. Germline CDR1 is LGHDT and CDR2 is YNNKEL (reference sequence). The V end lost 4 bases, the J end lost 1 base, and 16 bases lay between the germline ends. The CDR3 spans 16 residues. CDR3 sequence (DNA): TGTGCCAGCAGCCGGCTGGCAGGTCCTGGGAACACTGAAGCTTTCTTT. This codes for CASSRLAGPGNTEAFF.

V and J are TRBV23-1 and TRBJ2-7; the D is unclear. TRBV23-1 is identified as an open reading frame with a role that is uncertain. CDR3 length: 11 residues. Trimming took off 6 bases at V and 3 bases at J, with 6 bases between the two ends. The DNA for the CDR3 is TGCGCCAGCAGAAGTCGCTACGAGCAGTACTTC. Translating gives CASRSRYEQYF.

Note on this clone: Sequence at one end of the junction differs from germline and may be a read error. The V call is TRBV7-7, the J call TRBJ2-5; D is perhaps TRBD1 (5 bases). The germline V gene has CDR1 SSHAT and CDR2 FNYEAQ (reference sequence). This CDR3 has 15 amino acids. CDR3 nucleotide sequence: TGTGCTAGCAGCTTAGGATTACAGGTTCAAGAGACCCAGTACTTC. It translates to CASSLGLQVQETQYF. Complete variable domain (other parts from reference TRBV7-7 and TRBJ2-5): GAGVSQSPRYKVTKRGQDVTLRCDPISSHATLYWYQQALGQGPEFLTYFNYEAQPDKSGLPSDRFSAERPEGSISTLTIQRTEQRDSAMYRCASSLGLQVQETQYFGPGTRLLVL.

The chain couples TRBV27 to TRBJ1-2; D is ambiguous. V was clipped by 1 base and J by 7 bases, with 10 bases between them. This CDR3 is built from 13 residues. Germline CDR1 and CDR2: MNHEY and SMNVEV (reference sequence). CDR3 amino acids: CASSLWVGAGYTF. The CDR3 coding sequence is TGTGCCAGCAGTTTATGGGTGGGAGCTGGCTACACCTTC.